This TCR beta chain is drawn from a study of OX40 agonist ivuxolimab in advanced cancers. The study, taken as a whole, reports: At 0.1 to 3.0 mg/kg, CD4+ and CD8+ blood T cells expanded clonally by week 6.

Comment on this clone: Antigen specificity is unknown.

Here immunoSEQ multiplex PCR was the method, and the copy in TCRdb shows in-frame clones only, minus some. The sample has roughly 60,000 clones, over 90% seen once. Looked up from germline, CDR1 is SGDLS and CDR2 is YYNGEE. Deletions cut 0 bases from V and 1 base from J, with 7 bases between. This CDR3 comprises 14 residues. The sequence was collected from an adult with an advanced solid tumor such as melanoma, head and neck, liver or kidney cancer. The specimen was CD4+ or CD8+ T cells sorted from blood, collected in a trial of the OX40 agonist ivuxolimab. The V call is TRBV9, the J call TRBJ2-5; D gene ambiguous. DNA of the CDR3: TGTGCCAGCAGCGTAGGAGATTCCCAAGAGACCCAGTACTTC. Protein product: CASSVGDSQETQYF.